The present T cell receptor beta chain was sequenced within a study of blood T cell repertoires in COVID-19. V shed 1 base and J shed 2 bases, with 7 bases lying between them. The V gene's germline CDR1 is SGHTA and CDR2 FQGNSA. The length of the CDR3 is 14 residues. Sequenced by immunoSEQ multiplex PCR; TCRdb stores in-frame clones only, minus some. Among approximately 250,000 clones listed, around 80% were seen once. The receptor was derived from a man aged 30 to 45 with acute COVID-19. The sequencing input was PBMCs or T cells enriched from blood (not recorded which). The chain is built from TRBV7-2 and TRBJ2-3; D gene unclear. CDR3 in amino acids: CASSLELDTDTQYF. The CDR3 DNA reads as TGTGCCAGCAGCTTAGAACTCGACACAGATACGCAGTATTTT. Combining the CDR3 with reference TRBV7-2 and TRBJ2-3 gives the whole variable domain GAGVSQSPSNKVTEKGKDVELRCDPISGHTALYWYRQSLGQGLEFLIYFQGNSAPDKSGLPSDRFSAERTGGSVSTLTIQRTQQEDSAVYLCASSLELDTDTQYFGPGTRLTVL.